This is a list of T cell receptor beta chains from one sample in a study of T cell changes during pregnancy in multiple sclerosis. Repertoires were generated with immunoSEQ multiplex PCR, while TCRdb's copy carries only in-frame clones and drops some. In the table there are around 110,000 clones, 90% to 95% of which are singletons. Here the sequenced sample was peripheral blood, taken in the third trimester of pregnancy. These receptors all come from a female donor with multiple sclerosis, enrolled in a pregnancy study. The CDR3 runs from the conserved cysteine through the conserved F or W. A D gene is named only where the DNA matches it firmly. Some rows mark clone size as missing; the rest say once, few, many or name a class of expanded clone.

size	D	V	J	CDR3	DNA
NA	NA	TRBV2	TRBJ2-1	CASSDSDNEQFF	TGTGCCAGCAGCGATTCAGACAATGAGCAGTTCTTC
NA	NA	TRBV7-8	TRBJ2-5	CASSSYGAGVYF	TGTGCCAGCAGCTCTTACGGGGCAGGGGTGTACTTC
NA	TRBD1	TRBV10-3	TRBJ2-3	CAINPDRGNPDTQYF	TGTGCCATCAACCCGGACAGGGGGAACCCAGATACGCAGTATTTT
NA	NA	TRBV5-1	TRBJ1-1	CASTIGRMNTEAFF	TGCGCCAGCACCATAGGGAGGATGAACACTGAAGCTTTCTTT
NA	TRBD1	TRBV19	TRBJ1-1	CASIMTGGLFTEAFF	TGTGCCAGTATCATGACAGGGGGCCTGTTCACTGAAGCTTTCTTT
NA	TRBD2	TRBV18	TRBJ2-7	CASSLGSGRTYEQYF	TGTGCCAGCTCACTCGGTAGCGGGCGCACCTACGAGCAGTACTTC
once	TRBD2	TRBV5-1	TRBJ2-5	CASSLSGGGETQYF	TGCGCCAGCAGCTTGAGCGGGGGTGGAGAGACCCAGTACTTC
NA	TRBD1	TRBV27	TRBJ1-4	CASSPGQGWSRYEKLFF	TGTGCCAGCAGTCCGGGACAGGGGTGGTCGCGTTATGAAAAACTGTTTTTT
NA	NA	TRBV6-1	TRBJ2-4	CASSEGVQGRGKNIQYF	TGTGCCAGCAGTGAAGGGGTCCAAGGCAGGGGCAAAAACATTCAGTACTTC
NA	TRBD2	TRBV14	TRBJ2-7	CASSPVSGIDYEQYF	TGTGCCAGCAGCCCGGTCAGCGGGATAGACTACGAGCAGTACTTC
NA	NA	TRBV29-1	TRBJ2-5	CSAGSVGRETQYF	TGCAGCGCCGGGAGTGTGGGGAGAGAGACCCAGTACTTC
once	TRBD2	TRBV6-1	TRBJ2-5	CASSEAVGGYQETQYF	TGTGCCAGCAGTGAAGCCGTGGGGGGGTACCAAGAGACCCAGTACTTC
once	NA	TRBV18	TRBJ2-3	CASSPGGDTQYF	TGTGCCAGCTCACCGGGAGGAGATACGCAGTATTTT
NA	TRBD2	TRBV7-2	TRBJ2-3	CASSSSGTTDTQYF	TGTGCCAGCAGCTCTAGCGGAACCACAGATACGCAGTATTTT
NA	TRBD2	TRBV5-6	TRBJ2-5	CASSLERGGPETQYF	TGTGCCAGCAGCTTGGAGCGGGGGGGCCCCGAGACCCAGTACTTC
NA	NA	TRBV5-4	TRBJ1-6	CASSLDSNSPLHF	TGTGCCAGCAGCTTGGACAGCAATTCACCCCTCCACTTT
NA	NA	TRBV27	TRBJ2-7	CASSSLRTATYEQYF	TGTGCCAGCAGTTCCCTCCGGACAGCAACCTACGAGCAGTACTTC
NA	NA	TRBV7-8	TRBJ1-4	CASSQSAVNEKLFF	TGTGCCAGCAGCCAGTCGGCGGTTAATGAAAAACTGTTTTTT
NA	NA	TRBV29-1	TRBJ2-7	CSVVARGTVYEQYF	TGCAGCGTCGTGGCGCGGGGTACCGTCTACGAGCAGTACTTC
NA	TRBD2	TRBV5-4	TRBJ2-7	CASSSPTGTSGYEQYF	TGTGCCAGCAGCTCTCCGACCGGGACTAGCGGCTACGAGCAGTACTTC
NA	TRBD1	TRBV2	TRBJ2-2	CASRLDRDTGELFF	TGTGCCAGCAGACTAGACAGGGACACCGGGGAGCTGTTTTTT
once	TRBD2	TRBV6-1	TRBJ2-1	CASSATLVAGGSNEQFF	TGTGCCAGCAGTGCTACCTTGGTAGCGGGAGGTTCCAATGAGCAGTTCTTC
NA	TRBD2	TRBV5-1	TRBJ2-2	CASSASAAGAGELFF	TGCGCCAGCAGCGCCTCGGCTGCGGGGGCCGGGGAGCTGTTTTTT
once	NA	TRBV7-6	TRBJ2-3	CASSPPGLSTDTQYF	TGTGCCAGCAGCCCACCGGGACTCAGCACAGATACGCAGTATTTT
once	NA	TRBV5-6	TRBJ2-5	CASSHDREAGETQYF	TGTGCCAGCAGCCATGACAGGGAGGCAGGAGAGACCCAGTACTTC
NA	TRBD2	TRBV2	TRBJ2-7	CASSGSSGRSEQYF	TGTGCCAGCAGTGGATCGAGCGGGAGGAGTGAGCAGTACTTC
NA	NA	TRBV6-1	TRBJ2-5	CASSGAGGGETQYF	TGTGCCAGCAGTGGGGCAGGGGGAGGAGAGACCCAGTACTTC
NA	NA	TRBV19	TRBJ1-1	CASRTLHSGNTEAFF	TGTGCCAGTAGAACCCTCCACAGTGGCAACACTGAAGCTTTCTTT
NA	NA	TRBV5-1	TRBJ1-5	CASSLDGGRRQPQHF	TGCGCCAGCAGCTTGGATGGGGGCCGTCGACAGCCCCAGCATTTT